Presented here are 25 T cell receptor beta chains from one specimen sequenced in a study of cytomegalovirus exposure and HLA in healthy donors (dated by TCRdb to the late 2010s). The library came from the immunoSEQ multiplex PCR assay. For the multiplex PCR, a mixture combining 60 forward primers for TCR Vbeta segments and 13 reverse primers for TCR Jbeta segments was used. TCRdb retrieved this table from immuneACCESS and kept in-frame rearrangements only. Not all clones are present; in checked studies, unresolved V genes account for under half, and no reason is known for the remainder. The sample data list 55,000 to 65,000 clones, and 65% to 90% of these were observed just once. The top ten hold about 1.6% of the sample. The sequencing sample was made of PBMCs. The receptors were sampled from a human donor in good health.

The V call is TRBV6-5, the J call TRBJ2-6, with D unclear. This CDR3 contains 16 residues. Trimming shortened V by 0 bases and J by 2 bases, and 8 bases separated the two germline ends. CDR1 MNHEY and CDR2 SVGAGI come from the germline V gene. For the CDR3, the DNA is TGTGCCAGCAGTTACTCGAGTGGAGCTGGGGCCAACGTCCTGACTTTC. It codes for CASSYSSGAGANVLTF.

J is TRBJ1-1 and V is TRBV7-9; D call uncertain. The CDR3 contains 13 residues. The germline gives CDR1 SEHNR, CDR2 FQNEAQ (reference sequence). Trimming removed 2 bases from V and 1 base from J, with 5 bases in between. CDR3 residues: CASSLLRNTEAFF. The CDR3 nucleotides are TGTGCCAGCAGCTTACTGCGGAACACTGAAGCTTTCTTT.

The chain employs TRBV19 and TRBJ2-5, with a possible D match to TRBD1 (6 bases). The germline V and J ends were trimmed by 7 bases and 5 bases, with 17 bases remaining between them. This CDR3 has 14 residues. From germline, CDR1 is LNHDA and CDR2 SQIVND (reference sequence). Here the CDR3 reads CASIAAGEEETQYF. The CDR3 DNA reads TGTGCCAGTATTGCAGCAGGGGAAGAGGAGACCCAGTACTTC.

The chain is built from TRBV29-1 and TRBJ2-5; 8 bases line up with TRBD2. Matching the DNA end better, TRBJ2-7 makes the J call doubtful. The length of the CDR3 is 15 residues. Germline V gene data show CDR1 as SQVTM and CDR2 as ANQGSEA. The CDR3 reads CSVEEGLAESYEQYF. The CDR3 nucleotides read TGCAGCGTTGAAGAAGGACTAGCTGAATCCTACGAGCAGTACTTC.

The rearrangement links TRBV7-6 to TRBJ2-3, with D possibly TRBD2 on 6 matching bases. The CDR3 is 14 residues long. V was cut by 1 base and J by 6 bases, with 11 bases left in between. The germline gives CDR1 SGHVS, CDR2 FNYEAQ. In DNA, the CDR3 is TGTGCCAGCAGCTTAGGGTCGGGGGTGGATACGCAGTATTTT. This sequence encodes CASSLGSGVDTQYF. Variable domain in full (rest from reference TRBV7-6 and TRBJ2-3): GAGVSQSPRYKVTKRGQDVALRCDPISGHVSLYWYRQALGQGPEFLTYFNYEAQQDKSGLPNDRFSAERPEGSISTLTIQRTEQRDSAMYRCASSLGSGVDTQYFGPGTRLTVL.

Here the CDR3 reads CASSLPGGAGMVTQYF. In DNA, the CDR3 is TGCGCCAGCAGCTTGCCCGGAGGAGCGGGGATGGTGACCCAGTACTTC. This sequence joins TRBV5-1 and TRBJ2-5; 7 nucleotides match TRBD2. V trimming: 1 base; J trimming: 7 bases; junction bases outside the gene matches: 13. The V gene's germline CDR1 is SGHRS and CDR2 YFSETQ. The CDR3 is 16 amino acids.

The rearrangement uses TRBV7-6 and TRBJ2-1; TRBD1 aligns across 8 bases. Losses at the gene ends were 5 bases for V and 4 bases for J; bases not matched to a gene: 10. The V gene's germline CDR1 is SGHVS and CDR2 FNYEAQ. The CDR3 spans 16 residues. The CDR3 is CASSPRRDRRYNEQFF. The CDR3 region has the DNA TGTGCCAGCAGCCCCCGCCGGGACAGGCGATACAATGAGCAGTTCTTC.

This rearrangement joins TRBV27 to TRBJ2-7; 7 bases fit TRBD1. CDR3 length: 13 amino acids. With 3 bases clipped from V and 5 bases from J, the junction kept 4 bases outside the gene matches. Germline CDR1 MNHEY, CDR2 SMNVEV (reference sequence). CDR3 bases: TGTGCCAGCAGTTTTAGACAGGGACACGAGCAGTACTTC. Encoded protein: CASSFRQGHEQYF.

This clone was recorded once. The rearrangement joins TRBV7-8 to TRBJ2-5; 14 bases fit TRBD2. Germline values: CDR1 SGHVS, CDR2 FQNEAQ. This CDR3 region has 16 residues. The V and J ends lost 5 bases and 5 bases, in that order; junction bases with no gene match: 7. The CDR3 is CASSLPGLAGVETQYF. The CDR3 coding sequence is TGTGCCAGCAGCCTCCCGGGACTAGCGGGAGTTGAGACCCAGTACTTC.

V and J are TRBV7-9 and TRBJ2-7; 7 bases line up with TRBD1. With V trimmed by 4 bases and J by 5 bases, 5 bases remained unmatched. Germline V gene lookup returns CDR1 SEHNR and CDR2 FQNEAQ (reference sequence). The CDR3 runs 13 residues. The CDR3 nucleotides are TGTGCCAGCAGCTCGACAGGGCGGCACGAGCAGTACTTC. Its protein product is CASSSTGRHEQYF. Looking up the rest from reference TRBV7-9 and TRBJ2-7 gives the full variable domain: DTGVSQNPRHKITKRGQNVTFRCDPISEHNRLYWYRQTLGQGPEFLTYFQNEAQLEKSRLLSDRFSAERPKGSFSTLEIQRTEQGDSAMYLCASSSTGRHEQYFGPGTRLTVT.

The V gene is TRBV11-2, the J gene TRBJ2-1; TRBD2 matches 12 bases. CDR1 and CDR2 from the germline V gene are SGHAT and FQNNGV. The junction had 6 bases not matched to a gene; V was cut back by 5 bases and J by 4 bases. This CDR3 is built from 16 residues. CDR3 DNA: TGTGCCAGCAGCGACTTACTAGCGGGAGGTTACAATGAGCAGTTCTTC. The encoded protein is CASSDLLAGGYNEQFF.

The J gene is TRBJ2-1, the V gene TRBV10-3; possible D gene TRBD2, 6 bases. The V end was cut by 10 bases, the J end by 5 bases, with 18 bases between. The CDR3 totals 14 residues. Germline CDR1 reads ENHRY; CDR2 reads SYGVKD. The DNA for the CDR3 is TGTGCCACTGGGGATGGAGGGTCCCACAATGAGCAGTTCTTC. Its translation is CATGDGGSHNEQFF.

The V gene is TRBV5-1, the J gene TRBJ2-5, with D uncertain. This CDR3 has 11 amino acids. The V end was cut by 0 bases, the J end by 13 bases, with 10 bases between. Per germline, CDR1 SGHRS and CDR2 YFSETQ. CDR3 DNA sequence: TGCGCCAGCAGCTTGGAGAGGTCTTTGTACTTC. Residues: CASSLERSLYF. The full variable domain, with the rest looked up from reference TRBV5-1 and TRBJ2-5, is KAGVTQTPRYLIKTRGQQVTLSCSPISGHRSVSWYQQTPGQGLQFLFEYFSETQRNKGNFPGRFSGRQFSNSRSEMNVSTLELGDSALYLCASSLERSLYFGPGTRLLVL.

The chain links TRBV29-1 to TRBJ2-5; D call uncertain. Per the germline V gene, CDR1 is SQVTM and CDR2 is ANQGSEA. The CDR3 is made up of 12 amino acids. Deletions cut 3 bases from V and 5 bases from J, with 10 bases between. CDR3: CSVEGLRETQYF. The CDR3 bases are TGCAGCGTTGAGGGCCTCCGGGAGACCCAGTACTTC.

The chain links TRBV4-1 to TRBJ2-3; TRBD1 matches 9 bases. The CDR3 loop spans 16 amino acids. V shed 2 bases and J 1 base; nucleotides not matched to a gene: 4. Germline V gives CDR1 MGHRA, CDR2 YSYEKL. The CDR3 is CASSQRTGAGTDTQYF. The CDR3 DNA reads as TGCGCCAGCAGCCAAAGGACAGGGGCCGGCACAGATACGCAGTATTTT.

The V call is TRBV15, the J call TRBJ2-3; D remains unclear. Germline loops: CDR1 LNHNV, CDR2 YYDKDF (reference sequence). V gave up 5 bases and J gave up 6 bases, with 21 bases separating them. This CDR3 contains 16 residues. CDR3 residues: CATSLQARHTMDTQYF. The CDR3 DNA reads as TGTGCCACCAGCCTACAAGCCCGTCACACTATGGATACGCAGTATTTT.

The chain links TRBV4-3 to TRBJ1-1; no firm D call. Between the trimmed V and J ends, which lost 0 bases and 12 bases, there was a span of 14 bases. In germline, CDR1 is LGHNA, CDR2 YSLEER. The CDR3 loop spans 13 amino acids. In DNA, the CDR3 is TGCGCCAGCAGCCAAGATGATCGGCTCAGGACTTTCTTT. It encodes CASSQDDRLRTFF.

This rearrangement joins TRBV4-3 to TRBJ2-7; TRBD2 matches 9 bases. CDR1 is LGHNA, CDR2 YSLEER, per germline. This CDR3 comprises 15 residues. The V and J ends lost 4 bases and 2 bases, in that order; junction bases with no gene match: 6. The CDR3 reads CASSPKREEPYEQYF. CDR3 DNA: TGCGCCAGCAGCCCCAAGCGGGAGGAGCCCTACGAGCAGTACTTC.

V usage is TRBV7-8 and J usage is TRBJ1-2; D not resolved. From germline, CDR1 is SGHVS and CDR2 FQNEAQ. V lost 0 bases to trimming and J lost 4 bases, with 9 bases between them. The CDR3 consists of 14 residues. The CDR3 DNA follows: TGTGCCAGCAGCTTAGCGCTAACGGTCTATGGCTACACCTTC. It is translated as CASSLALTVYGYTF.

The gene calls are TRBV10-3 and TRBJ2-5, with a tentative D call TRBD2 (6 bases). V shed 6 bases and J shed 5 bases, with 13 bases lying between them. Germline V gene data show CDR1 as ENHRY and CDR2 as SYGVKD. This CDR3 region has 13 residues. CDR3 coding DNA: TGTGCCATCAGCCTCCGGAGCGGGGAGACCCAGTACTTC. It codes for CAISLRSGETQYF.

Of note for this clone: Mismatch with germline at one junction end may stem from a read error. The rearrangement uses TRBV10-3 and TRBJ1-1, with 7 nucleotides matching TRBD1. The CDR3 covers 14 residues. Germline V gene data show CDR1 as ENHRY and CDR2 as SYGVKD. The CDR3 DNA reads TGTGCCATCAGACTAACTACAGGGGACACCGAAGCTTTCTTT. Its protein is CAIRLTTGDTEAFF.

The chain carries TRBV7-2 and TRBJ2-6; 7 nucleotides match TRBD2. CDR3 size: 16 residues. V was clipped by 0 bases and J by 4 bases; unmatched bases: 3. The germline CDR1 and CDR2 sequences are SGHTA and FQGNSA. The CDR3 sequence is CASSLAGGVGANVLTF. CDR3 in DNA: TGTGCCAGCAGCTTAGCGGGAGGGGTGGGGGCCAACGTCCTGACTTTC.

This sequence joins TRBV5-3 and TRBJ2-7, with a tentative D call TRBD2 (7 bases). TRBV5-3 is treated as an ORF (open reading frame) with a function not yet certain. CDR3 length: 14 amino acids. V was pared by 3 bases and J by 7 bases, with 17 bases between. The CDR3 nucleotides read TGTGCCAGAAGCTCAGGGGAGGGACTTTGGGAGCAGTACTTC. It specifies CARSSGEGLWEQYF.

The rearrangement uses TRBV5-8 and TRBJ1-1; TRBD1 might be the D (6 bases). This CDR3 is 16 amino acids long. Trimming left V 4 bases short and J 7 bases short, with 23 bases between. In germline, CDR1 is SGHTS, CDR2 YDEGEE. The CDR3 here is CASSQVWGHLQGEAFF. Here the CDR3 DNA reads TGTGCCAGCAGCCAGGTGTGGGGACACCTCCAAGGTGAAGCTTTCTTT.

This clone appeared a few times. This sequence joins TRBV5-4 and TRBJ2-3; 8 bases are a match to TRBD2. Germline assignment: CDR1 SGHNT and CDR2 YYREEE (reference sequence). V dropped 0 bases and J dropped 2; count of bases not matched to a gene: 8. This CDR3 is built from 17 residues. The CDR3 sequence is CASSLAKLAAFTDTQYF. The DNA of the CDR3 is TGTGCCAGCAGCTTGGCCAAACTAGCGGCCTTCACAGATACGCAGTATTTT.